Presented here are 20 T cell receptor beta chains from one specimen sequenced in a study of regulatory T cells in long-lasting Graves disease. Through Arm-PCR of CDR3 regions and iRepertoire HTBI primers, TCR beta libraries were built. Via MiXCR, TCRdb re-called the multiplex PCR reads, giving one row per CDR3 protein. The table shows some 250,000 distinct CDR3 sequences, with 18% occurring only once. The time point here: newly diagnosed GD, antithyroid drugs for less than 3 months. RNA extracted from PBMCs served as the sequencing template. This sample also appeared in a second study, on T cells in Graves' hyperthyroidism and ophthalmopathy.

Sequencing used peripheral blood mononuclear cells (PBMCs), obtained at new diagnosis, from a patient treated with antithyroid drugs. The origin of the receptors is a woman aged 25 to 39 with Graves disease.

This clonotype was seen many times. V and J are TRBV20-1 and TRBJ1-2; D is undetermined. The CDR3 has 11 amino acids. Germline assignment: CDR1 DFQATT and CDR2 SNEGSKA (reference sequence). Trimming removed 6 bases from V and 4 bases from J, with 9 bases in between. The CDR3 is CSAMTAYGYTF. CDR3 sequence (DNA): TGCAGTGCCATGACGGCCTATGGCTACACCTTC.

Note on this clonotype: With only one base between it and a far larger clone, this is likely a read error. This chain's CDR3 is CASSIPTVTEAFF. Here the CDR3 DNA reads TGTGCCAGCAGCATCCCTACGGTTACTGAAGCTTTCTTT. This chain connects TRBV7-3 to TRBJ1-1; D is undetermined. Germline assignment: CDR1 SGHTA and CDR2 FQGTGA. The V gene lost 5 bases and the J gene lost 5 bases, with 12 bases spanning the gap. The CDR3 covers 13 residues. Full variable domain (rest looked up from reference TRBV7-3 and TRBJ1-1): GAGVSQTPSNKVTEKGKYVELRCDPISGHTALYWYRQSLGQGPEFLIYFQGTGAADDSGLPNDRFFAVRPEGSVSTLKIQRTERGDSAVYLCASSIPTVTEAFFGQGTRLTVV.

This clonotype was counted many times. This rearrangement joins TRBV7-8 to TRBJ1-3; the match to TRBD1 covers 7 bases. V shed 0 bases, J shed 3 bases, and the junction held 14 bases outside the gene matches. Germline V gene sequence: CDR1 SGHVS, CDR2 FQNEAQ. This CDR3 has 19 residues. This chain's CDR3 is CASSLARQGSSSDGNTIYF. In DNA form, the CDR3 reads TGTGCCAGCAGCTTAGCGCGACAGGGATCCTCATCCGATGGAAACACCATATATTTT.

The chain employs TRBV6-5 and TRBJ2-3; possibly TRBD1 for D (6 bases). CDR1 and CDR2 (germline): MNHEY, SVGAGI. Deletions cut 2 bases from V and 1 base from J, with 16 bases between. CDR3 length: 17 residues. DNA of the CDR3: TGTGCCAGCAGTTACCCTAGCTGGGGGCCGCGCACAGATACGCAGTATTTT. Translation gives CASSYPSWGPRTDTQYF.

The chain carries TRBV5-1 and TRBJ2-7; the D call may be TRBD1 or TRBD2 (5 bases each). Germline CDR1 is SGHRS and CDR2 is YFSETQ. The CDR3 loop spans 18 amino acids. Trimming stripped 2 bases from V and 3 bases from J, with 24 bases between. Here the CDR3 reads CASSLSSTLDEGFYEQYF. The CDR3, as DNA: TGCGCCAGCAGCTTAAGTTCGACGCTCGATGAGGGGTTCTACGAGCAGTACTTC.

This clonotype was detected ten times or more. In DNA, the CDR3 is TGTGCCAGCACTTCAGGGGGCTGGAATCAGCCCCAGCATTTT. Translation gives CASTSGGWNQPQHF. The chain couples TRBV6-2 or TRBV6-3 to TRBJ1-5; 8 bases line up with TRBD1. Germline V CDR1 and CDR2: MNHEY, SVGEGT. The junction had 6 bases not matched to a gene; V was cut back by 7 bases and J by 4 bases. This CDR3 spans 14 amino acids.

This clonotype was seen at least ten times. The chain carries TRBV9 and TRBJ2-1, with 9 positions matching TRBD2. Germline V gene lookup returns CDR1 SGDLS and CDR2 YYNGEE. V shed 0 bases and J 4 bases; nucleotides not matched to a gene: 5. The CDR3 is 16 residues long. CDR3 amino acids: CASSVGSGGTYNEQFF. The CDR3 nucleotides are TGTGCCAGCAGCGTAGGTAGCGGGGGAACTTACAATGAGCAGTTCTTC.

This clonotype was seen at least ten times. The J gene is TRBJ2-5, the V gene TRBV7-6; tentative D call: TRBD2 (6 bases). Trimming stripped 2 bases from V and 5 bases from J, with 15 bases between. The CDR3 is 15 residues long. CDR1 SGHVS and CDR2 FNYEAQ come from the germline V gene. The CDR3 reads CASSLIGREPETQYF. CDR3 sequence (DNA): TGTGCCAGCAGCTTAATAGGCCGGGAGCCGGAGACCCAGTACTTC.

This clonotype was observed many times. The chain links TRBV6-5 to TRBJ1-5; tentative D call: TRBD1 (5 bases). The CDR3 is made up of 14 amino acids. Trimming removed 2 bases from V and 2 bases from J, with 7 bases in between. The germline V gene encodes CDR1 MNHEY and CDR2 SVGAGI. CDR3 bases: TGTGCCAGCAGTTACAGGGGTGGCAATCAGCCCCAGCATTTT. It translates to CASSYRGGNQPQHF.

CDR3 sequence: CASSPWEGPTEAFF. DNA for the CDR3: TGTGCCAGCAGTCCATGGGAGGGTCCCACTGAAGCTTTCTTT. The rearrangement uses TRBV25-1 and TRBJ1-1; D ambiguous. The CDR3 is made up of 14 amino acids. V was cut by 5 bases and J by 4 bases, with 14 bases left in between. Germline CDR1 and CDR2: MGHDK and SYGVNS.

This clonotype has a handful of counts. A much more abundant neighbour one base away suggests this may be a read error. In DNA, the CDR3 is TGCAGTACTACTCCCGACGGAGACTACGAGCAGTACTTC. Translated, it gives CSTTPDGDYEQYF. The chain is built from TRBV20-1 and TRBJ2-7; D is undetermined. Germline CDR1 DFQATT, CDR2 SNEGSKA (reference sequence). This CDR3 has 13 residues. V lost 8 bases and J 3 bases, leaving 17 bases between the germline ends.

V gene TRBV20-1 combines with J gene TRBJ1-1; D is undetermined. This CDR3 spans 15 amino acids. Trimming left V 0 bases short and J 0 bases short, with 11 bases between. CDR1 is DFQATT, CDR2 SNEGSKA, per germline (reference sequence). The CDR3 nucleotides read TGCAGTGCTAGAGATTCCTACTCGGTGAACACTGAAGCTTTCTTT. This gives the protein CSARDSYSVNTEAFF.

In its sample, this clonotype was seen many times. The chain employs TRBV2 and TRBJ1-2, with no clear D. Between the trimmed V and J ends, which lost 1 base and 3 bases, there was a span of 9 bases. The CDR3 totals 14 residues. CDR1 and CDR2 (germline): SNHLY, FYNNEI. The CDR3 DNA reads as TGTGCCAGCAGTGAAGGAGGGTTAGACTATGGCTACACCTTC. This sequence encodes CASSEGGLDYGYTF.

This clonotype was found many times. V usage is TRBV7-2 and J usage is TRBJ1-1; D remains unclear. Per germline, CDR1 SGHTA and CDR2 FQGNSA. The length of the CDR3 is 13 residues. Trimming removed 0 bases from V and 8 bases from J, with 10 bases in between. DNA of the CDR3: TGTGCCAGCAGCTTAGCAACCACAGCGGAAGCTTTCTTT. Its protein product is CASSLATTAEAFF.

This clonotype was picked up many times. The J gene is TRBJ2-2, the V gene TRBV20-1; D is uncertain. The V gene lost 0 bases and the J gene lost 2 bases, with 7 bases spanning the gap. CDR3 length: 14 residues. Germline V gene lookup returns CDR1 DFQATT and CDR2 SNEGSKA (reference sequence). DNA of the CDR3: TGCAGTGCTAGAGATCAGCCAAACACCGGGGAGCTGTTTTTT. Its translation is CSARDQPNTGELFF.

At least ten counts were recorded for this clonotype. The J gene is TRBJ1-1, the V gene TRBV7-9; TRBD1 aligns across 9 bases. The CDR3 runs to 12 residues. CDR1 and CDR2 from the germline V gene are SEHNR and FQNEAQ (reference sequence). With 5 bases clipped from V and 11 bases from J, the junction kept 6 bases outside the gene matches. The CDR3 sequence: CASSVGQGTAFF. As DNA, the CDR3 is TGTGCCAGCAGCGTCGGACAGGGGACGGCTTTCTTT.

This clonotype was detected a few times. J is TRBJ1-1 and V is TRBV5-6; D possibly corresponds to TRBD1 (6 bases). This CDR3 comprises 16 residues. Per germline, CDR1 SGHDT and CDR2 YYEEEE. V was shortened by 0 bases and J by 0 bases, with 12 bases between the two germline ends. CDR3: CASSLGHRTVNTEAFF. DNA for the CDR3: TGTGCCAGCAGCTTGGGGCACCGGACAGTGAACACTGAAGCTTTCTTT.

On this clonotype itself: This may come from a read error, since a much larger clone is one base off. The chain carries TRBV6-1 and TRBJ1-4; D is perhaps TRBD1 (5 bases). V shed 3 bases and J shed 4 bases, with 21 bases lying between them. The CDR3 totals 18 residues. The germline CDR1 and CDR2 sequences are MNHNS and SASEGT. The CDR3 reads CASSESGGFSQDNEKLFF. As DNA, the CDR3 is TGTGCCAGCAGTGAGTCGGGGGGATTTTCTCAGGATAATGAAAAACTGTTTTTT.

This chain links TRBV19 with TRBJ1-1; TRBD1 is a possible D gene (5 bases). The V end was cut by 7 bases, the J end by 7 bases, with 13 bases between. CDR3 length: 12 residues. The germline CDR1 and CDR2 sequences are LNHDA and SQIVND (reference sequence). For the CDR3, the DNA is TGTGCCAGTACCCTTGGGGCCCGTGAAGCTTTCTTT. This translates into CASTLGAREAFF.

V gene TRBV3-1 combines with J gene TRBJ1-2, with D possibly TRBD1 on 5 matching bases. Trimming removed 1 base from V and 6 bases from J, with 6 bases in between. From germline, CDR1 is LGHDT and CDR2 YNNKEL (reference sequence). This CDR3 has 12 amino acids. CDR3 nucleotides: TGTGCCAGCAGCCAAGCAGGGAATGGCTACACCTTC. Amino acids: CASSQAGNGYTF.